This T cell receptor (beta chain) was identified during a study of spatial heterogeneity in lung cancer. This CDR3 has 16 amino acids. Trimming stripped 0 bases from V and 1 base from J, with 12 bases between. The V gene's germline CDR1 is LGHDT and CDR2 YNNKEL (reference sequence). Time point in this sample: blood at routine non-recurrence follow-up after resection. TCRdb redid the calling of the 5' RACE reads with MiXCR, one entry per CDR3 protein. The sample consists of about 16,000 distinct CDR3 sequences, 5% to 7.5% of them appearing once. This clonotype was observed many times. This sequence was found in a male donor with early-stage non-small cell lung cancer. This sequence joins TRBV3-1 and TRBJ1-1; D may be TRBD1 (6 bases). Sequences were derived from PBMCs, sampled at follow-up. Written as DNA, the CDR3 is TGTGCCAGCAGCCAAGACCGCCCAGGGGCGAACACTGAAGCTTTCTTT. Translated: CASSQDRPGANTEAFF.